One sample yielded the 20 T cell receptor beta chains listed below, sequenced in a study of PD-1 blockade in classical Hodgkin lymphoma. The table came from immunoSEQ multiplex PCR; TCRdb's copy has only in-frame clones and leaves some out. The repertoire holds about 50,000 clones, about three quarters seen once, with around 10% in the top ten. Each patient experienced a relapse that followed autologous stem cell transplantation, and brentuximab vedotin exposure varied. The material was peripheral blood mononuclear cells (PBMCs), obtained at baseline. The receptor source for this set is a human donor with classical Hodgkin lymphoma.

This chain uses TRBV10-2 with TRBJ1-2, with a possible D match to TRBD1 (5 bases). Deletions cut 9 bases from V and 0 bases from J, with 11 bases between. Germline V gene sequence: CDR1 WSHSY, CDR2 SAAADI. The CDR3 is 13 amino acids. The CDR3 DNA sequence: TGCGCCAGTCGGGACGTTGCTAACTATGGCTACACCTTC. This encodes CASRDVANYGYTF.

V is TRBV28 and J is TRBJ1-1, with TRBD1 matching 12 bases. Germline V gene data show CDR1 as MDHEN and CDR2 as SYDVKM. This CDR3 contains 13 residues. J lost 10 bases, V lost 3 bases, and 3 bases had no gene match. For the CDR3, the DNA is TGTGCCAGCAGTTTGGGGACAGGGGGCGCAGCTTTCTTT. It is translated as CASSLGTGGAAFF.

This clone has a single count. V and J are TRBV7-9 and TRBJ1-5; D is unresolved. Deletions cut 3 bases from V and 4 bases from J, with 4 bases between. CDR3 size: 12 residues. CDR1 is SEHNR and CDR2 is FQNEAQ in the germline V gene (reference sequence). The CDR3 here is CASSFINQPQHF. The CDR3 DNA reads TGTGCCAGCAGCTTCATTAATCAGCCCCAGCATTTT.

V and J are TRBV28 and TRBJ2-2; possible D gene TRBD2, 6 bases. Trimming pared 7 bases from V and 1 base from J, leaving 10 bases between. Germline V gene sequence: CDR1 MDHEN, CDR2 SYDVKM. This CDR3 is 14 amino acids long. CDR3: CASTLGGNTGELFF. As DNA, the CDR3 is TGTGCCAGCACCCTGGGAGGGAACACCGGGGAGCTGTTTTTT.

This clone was recorded only once. The rearrangement uses TRBV7-3 and TRBJ2-3; 7 bases align to TRBD1. The CDR3 has 15 amino acids. V lost 4 bases and J lost 1; bases outside the gene matches: 5. From germline, CDR1 is SGHTA and CDR2 FQGTGA. CDR3 in DNA: TGTGCCAGCAGCTCAGGGGGAGCCCGCACAGATACGCAGTATTTT. Amino acid sequence: CASSSGGARTDTQYF.

CDR3 protein: CASSLALAVDEQYF. In nucleotides, the CDR3 is TGCGCCAGCAGCTTGGCACTAGCGGTGGACGAGCAGTACTTC. The chain links TRBV5-1 to TRBJ2-5, with 8 positions matching TRBD2. The J call may be faulty, since TRBJ2-7 better matches the DNA end. CDR1 and CDR2 from the germline V gene are SGHRS and YFSETQ. This CDR3 has 14 amino acids.

V and J are TRBV27 and TRBJ2-7; TRBD1 agrees at 8 bases. The CDR3 runs 15 residues. Germline V lookup: CDR1 MNHEY, CDR2 SMNVEV (reference sequence). V was clipped by 6 bases and J by 3 bases; unmatched bases: 10. The CDR3 DNA reads TGTGCCAGCAGCCAAGGTGGGACAGGAGTCTACGAGCAGTACTTC. It translates to CASSQGGTGVYEQYF.

The chain links TRBV6-5 to TRBJ1-2, with 8 bases aligning to TRBD1. The V and J ends lost 6 bases and 11 bases, in that order; junction bases with no gene match: 8. Germline-derived CDR1 and CDR2 are MNHEY and SVGAGI. This CDR3 is 12 amino acids long. CDR3 sequence (DNA): TGTGCCAGCAGCCTCGACAGGGGAGGTTACACCTTC. Translating gives CASSLDRGGYTF.

The chain recombines TRBV29-1 with TRBJ1-2; 10 positions agree with TRBD1. The CDR3 has 13 amino acids. After removal of 6 bases from V and 8 bases from J, the junction contained 9 bases not matched to a gene. CDR1 and CDR2 from the germline V gene are SQVTM and ANQGSEA. CDR3 in amino acids: CSVGTGAILGYTF. CDR3 in DNA: TGCAGCGTCGGGACAGGGGCGATTCTAGGCTACACCTTC.

The rearrangement uses TRBV2 and TRBJ2-6, with 11 bases matching TRBD1. Germline trimming cut 6 bases from V and 4 bases from J; bases unmatched to any gene: 8. Germline CDR1 reads SNHLY; CDR2 reads FYNNEI. The CDR3 is made up of 17 amino acids. The CDR3 DNA sequence: TGTGCCAGCAGACGCGGGACAGGGGGAAGGGGGGCCAACGTCCTGACTTTC. Protein: CASRRGTGGRGANVLTF.

Only one count was recorded for this clone. The genes are TRBV13 and TRBJ2-7; no clear D. The V end was cut by 5 bases, the J end by 5 bases, with 10 bases between. Looked up from germline, CDR1 is PRHDT and CDR2 is FYEKMQ (reference sequence). The CDR3 spans 12 residues. CDR3 sequence (DNA): TGTGCCAGCAGCGATGGAAACCACGAGCAGTACTTC. Protein sequence: CASSDGNHEQYF.

V is TRBV4-1 and J is TRBJ2-5; 7 bases agree with TRBD2. The CDR3 is made up of 14 amino acids. Germline assignment: CDR1 MGHRA and CDR2 YSYEKL. The junction had 4 bases not matched to a gene; V was cut back by 2 bases and J by 4 bases. Here the CDR3 reads CASSQLGGVETQYF. The CDR3 bases are TGCGCCAGCAGCCAATTGGGGGGGGTAGAGACCCAGTACTTC.

A single count supports this clone. The chain combines TRBV5-4 with TRBJ1-1, with D perhaps matching TRBD1 (6 bases). There are 16 residues in the CDR3. Trimming pared 3 bases from V and 1 base from J, leaving 16 bases between. The germline CDR1 and CDR2 sequences are SGHNT and YYREEE (reference sequence). The CDR3 coding sequence is TGTGCCAGCAGCTCCGGGGGGCCTTTGGGGAACACTGAAGCTTTCTTT. Translating it yields CASSSGGPLGNTEAFF.

This clone has just a few counts. This chain joins TRBV4-1 and TRBJ2-4; 7 bases match TRBD1. CDR3 length equals 16 residues. Per germline, CDR1 MGHRA and CDR2 YSYEKL. Losses at the gene ends were 4 bases for V and 0 bases for J; bases not matched to a gene: 6. CDR3 residues: CASSPTGDLAKNIQYF. CDR3 DNA: TGCGCCAGCAGCCCCACAGGGGATTTAGCCAAAAACATTCAGTACTTC.

This clone occurred a few times. This sequence joins TRBV25-1 and TRBJ1-1, with D possibly matching TRBD1 (6 bases). CDR3 length: 12 residues. The germline V gene has CDR1 MGHDK and CDR2 SYGVNS. V lost 2 bases, J lost 10 bases, and 11 bases lay in between. The CDR3: CASSEVSRGAFF. CDR3 bases: TGTGCCAGCAGTGAAGTGAGCAGGGGAGCTTTCTTT.

The rearrangement uses TRBV5-1 and TRBJ1-1; D is perhaps TRBD1 (6 bases). Trimming cost V 4 bases and J 1 base, with 11 bases left between them. This CDR3 contains 14 residues. The germline gives CDR1 SGHRS, CDR2 YFSETQ. The CDR3 DNA sequence: TGCGCCAGCAGCCTCCGGACAGCGAACACTGAAGCTTTCTTT. This codes for CASSLRTANTEAFF.

The chain couples TRBV10-1 to TRBJ2-7; unclear D gene. The CDR3 contains 12 residues. Per the germline V gene, CDR1 is WNHNN and CDR2 is SYGVQD (reference sequence). The V end lost 3 bases, the J end lost 7 bases, and 10 bases lay between the germline ends. The CDR3: CASSEIAGEQYF. The CDR3 DNA reads as TGCGCCAGCAGTGAAATCGCCGGAGAGCAGTACTTC.

The CDR3 DNA reads TGCGCCCCTCGGACAGGGGGCCGGGGCAATCAGCCCCAGCATTTT. Protein: CAPRTGGRGNQPQHF. The J gene is TRBJ1-5, the V gene TRBV23-1, with 11 positions matching TRBD1. TRBV23-1 is known as an ORF, though its function is uncertain. V lost 11 bases and J lost 2; bases outside the gene matches: 8. This CDR3 spans 15 amino acids.

This rearrangement joins TRBV27 to TRBJ2-4, with TRBD1 as a possible D gene (6 bases). Germline CDR1 and CDR2: MNHEY and SMNVEV (reference sequence). The V end was cut by 6 bases, the J end by 6 bases, with 18 bases between. CDR3 length: 15 amino acids. CDR3 bases: TGTGCCAGCAGGGCGAGCGGACAGCCTCCAAACATTCAGTACTTC. This codes for CASRASGQPPNIQYF.

This clone came up a few times. CDR3 in DNA: TGTGCCAGTAGTATAGCAGGGGACTCCTACGAGCAGTACTTC. Its translation is CASSIAGDSYEQYF. The genes are TRBV19 and TRBJ2-7; D is possibly TRBD1 (6 bases). The CDR3 contains 14 residues. In germline, CDR1 is LNHDA, CDR2 SQIVND (reference sequence). Trimming took 1 base from V and 0 from J, leaving 7 bases between them.